This is a list of T cell receptor beta chains from one sample in a study of blood T cell repertoires in COVID-19. Measured with immunoSEQ multiplex PCR; TCRdb has only the in-frame clones, and not every one. The data hold tens of thousands of clones, with about 80% observed a single time. Material for sequencing was peripheral blood. The receptors were gathered from a woman aged 70-85 years with acute or convalescent COVID-19. Both conserved end residues are part of each CDR3. The D gene is left open where the match is weak. A row's size may be missing; if present it is once, few, many or a size class.

.,TRBJ1-1,.,15,TRBV3-1/TRBV3-2,CASSQGGRVLSEAFF,TGTGCCAGCAGCCAAGGAGGCAGAGTTCTCTCTGAAGCTTTCTTT
.,TRBJ1-5,TRBD1,13,TRBV2,CASSATGDQPQHF,TGTGCCAGCAGTGCTACAGGGGATCAGCCCCAGCATTTT
few,TRBJ1-4,.,15,TRBV9,CASSPRGGSGEKLFF,TGTGCCAGCAGCCCGCGGGGAGGATCAGGGGAAAAACTGTTTTTT
once,TRBJ2-7,.,13,TRBV2,CASSDFGVYEQYF,TGTGCCAGCAGTGACTTCGGGGTCTACGAGCAGTACTTC
.,TRBJ2-7,TRBD2,17,TRBV28,CASSFRVRGGQTYEQYF,TGTGCCAGCAGCTTCAGGGTAAGGGGAGGGCAGACCTACGAGCAGTACTTC
.,TRBJ2-5,TRBD2,15,TRBV9,CASSVRTSTQETQYF,TGTGCCAGCAGCGTACGGACTAGCACCCAAGAGACCCAGTACTTC
.,TRBJ2-2,TRBD1,15,TRBV6-5,CASSRNRGRAGELFF,TGTGCCAGCAGCAGGAACAGGGGGCGCGCCGGGGAGCTGTTTTTT
.,TRBJ2-5,TRBD1,15,TRBV28,CASSRGTGRWETQYF,TGTGCCAGCAGCAGGGGGACAGGAAGGTGGGAGACCCAGTACTTC
.,TRBJ1-5,.,16,TRBV5-6,CASSLGGRGWDQPQHF,TGTGCCAGCAGCTTGGGGGGCAGGGGATGGGATCAGCCCCAGCATTTT
few,TRBJ2-3,.,14,TRBV21-1,CASSKLGGTDTQYF,TGTGCCAGCAGCAAATTGGGGGGAACAGATACGCAGTATTTT
.,TRBJ2-1,TRBD2,20,TRBV6-2/TRBV6-3,CASSYSVGLAGGPSYNEQFF,TGTGCCAGCAGTTACTCAGTCGGACTAGCGGGAGGTCCTTCCTACAATGAGCAGTTCTTC
.,TRBJ1-2,.,14,TRBV19,CASRYQGSNYGYTF,TGTGCCAGTAGATACCAGGGGTCCAACTATGGCTACACCTTC
.,TRBJ2-3,.,15,TRBV11-1,CASSLGGSGTDTQYF,TGTGCCAGCAGCTTAGGGGGCTCCGGCACAGATACGCAGTATTTT
.,TRBJ2-7,.,17,TRBV11-2,CASSPGGGRTLSYEQYF,TGTGCCAGCAGCCCCGGGGGTGGCAGAACCCTTTCCTACGAGCAGTACTTC